The TCR beta chain described here comes from a study of molecular identifiers for immune sequencing clone quantification. Study-level findings and limits: Clones above 20 RNA copies contained over 97% of effector molecules and under 1% of naive molecules. Sizes of clones that are highly expanded could be underestimated (if identical TCR molecules share a barcode).

Preparation of the bulk TCR libraries relied on previously described methods and listed TCR primers. From the PCR reads, TCRdb called clonotypes with MiXCR, one entry per CDR3 protein. The sample consists of 350,000 or so distinct CDR3 sequences, over 20% of them appearing once. This clonotype was seen ten or more times. No antigen is known for it. The germline V gene encodes CDR1 MDHEN and CDR2 SYDVKM. This CDR3 spans 15 amino acids. V gave up 5 bases and J gave up 1 base, with 15 bases separating them. The clonotype comes from a human donor in good health. Some libraries in this study had Jurkat cell RNA spiked in. Sequenced: naive CD8+ T cells from blood, with Jurkat cell RNA spiked in. Subset: FACS-sorted CD8+CD4-CCR7+CD45RA+ naive T cells. The V and J genes are TRBV28 and TRBJ2-7, with D maybe TRBD1 (6 bases). The CDR3 spells CASSPNQGWSYEQYF. DNA of the CDR3: TGTGCCAGCAGTCCCAATCAGGGGTGGTCCTACGAGCAGTACTTC. Using reference TRBV28 and TRBJ2-7 for the parts outside the CDR3, the full variable domain is DVKVTQSSRYLVKRTGEKVFLECVQDMDHENMFWYRQDPGLGLRLIYFSYDVKMKEKGDIPEGYSVSREKKERFSLILESASTNQTSMYLCASSPNQGWSYEQYFGPGTRLTVT.